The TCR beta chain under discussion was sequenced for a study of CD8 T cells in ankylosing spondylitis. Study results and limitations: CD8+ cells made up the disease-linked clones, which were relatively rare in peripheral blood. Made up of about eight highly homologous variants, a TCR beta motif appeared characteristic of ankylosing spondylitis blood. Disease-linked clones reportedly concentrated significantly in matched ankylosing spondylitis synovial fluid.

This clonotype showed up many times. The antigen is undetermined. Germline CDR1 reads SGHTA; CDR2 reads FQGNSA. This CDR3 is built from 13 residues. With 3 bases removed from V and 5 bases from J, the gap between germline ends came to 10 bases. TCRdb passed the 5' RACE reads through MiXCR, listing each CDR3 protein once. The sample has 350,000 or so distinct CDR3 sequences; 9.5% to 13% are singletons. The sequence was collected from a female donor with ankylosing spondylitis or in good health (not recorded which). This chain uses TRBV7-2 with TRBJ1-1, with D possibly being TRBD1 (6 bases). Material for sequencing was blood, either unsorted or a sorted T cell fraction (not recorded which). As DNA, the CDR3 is TGTGCCAGCAGCTTCTCTACAGGGACTGAAGCTTTCTTT. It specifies CASSFSTGTEAFF.